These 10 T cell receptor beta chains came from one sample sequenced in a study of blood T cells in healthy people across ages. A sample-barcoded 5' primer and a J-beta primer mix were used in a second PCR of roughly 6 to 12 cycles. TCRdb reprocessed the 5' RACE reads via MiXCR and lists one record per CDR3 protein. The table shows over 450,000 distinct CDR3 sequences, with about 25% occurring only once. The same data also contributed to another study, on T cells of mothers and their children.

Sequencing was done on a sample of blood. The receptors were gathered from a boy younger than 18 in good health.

The CDR3 DNA sequence: TGTGCCAGCAGCATCGGACTAGCGGGAGTATCGGATGAGCAGTTCTTC. This encodes CASSIGLAGVSDEQFF. The genes are TRBV9 and TRBJ2-1; 13 positions match TRBD2. The CDR3 runs 16 residues. From germline, CDR1 is SGDLS and CDR2 YYNGEE. V was clipped by 4 bases and J by 8 bases; unmatched bases: 9.

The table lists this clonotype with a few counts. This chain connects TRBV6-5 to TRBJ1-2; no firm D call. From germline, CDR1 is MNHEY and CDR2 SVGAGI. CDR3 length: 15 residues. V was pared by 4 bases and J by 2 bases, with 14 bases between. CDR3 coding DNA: TGTGCCAGCAGTTCCCGTCGGGGAGAAAACTATGGCTACACCTTC. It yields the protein CASSSRRGENYGYTF.

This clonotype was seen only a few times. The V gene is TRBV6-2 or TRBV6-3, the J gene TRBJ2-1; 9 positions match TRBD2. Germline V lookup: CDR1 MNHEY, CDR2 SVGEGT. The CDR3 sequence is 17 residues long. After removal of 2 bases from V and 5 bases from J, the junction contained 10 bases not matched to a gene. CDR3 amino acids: CASSYKAGGLKHNEQFF. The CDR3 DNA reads TGTGCCAGCAGTTACAAAGCGGGGGGTCTGAAACACAATGAGCAGTTCTTC.

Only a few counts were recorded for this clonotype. The CDR3 loop reads CASTIGQVMVLRDTEAFF. As DNA, the CDR3 is TGTGCCAGCACGATAGGACAGGTTATGGTCTTGCGGGACACTGAAGCTTTCTTT. The chain couples TRBV12-3 or TRBV12-4 to TRBJ1-1; 7 positions match TRBD1. The CDR3 sequence is 18 residues long. Trimming took 7 bases from V and 3 from J; bases not matched to a gene: 20.

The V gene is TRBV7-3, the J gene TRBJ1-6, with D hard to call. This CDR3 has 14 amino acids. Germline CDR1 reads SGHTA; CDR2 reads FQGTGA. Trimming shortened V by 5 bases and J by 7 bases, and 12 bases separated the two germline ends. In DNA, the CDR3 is TGTGCCAGCAGCCAAGGATTGGGGAATTCACCCCTCCACTTT. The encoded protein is CASSQGLGNSPLHF.

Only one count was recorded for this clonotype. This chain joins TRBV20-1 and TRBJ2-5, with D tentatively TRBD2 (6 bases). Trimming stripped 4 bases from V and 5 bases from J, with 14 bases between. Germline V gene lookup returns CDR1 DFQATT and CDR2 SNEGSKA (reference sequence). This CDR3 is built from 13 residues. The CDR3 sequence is CSATGDAQETQYF. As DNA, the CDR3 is TGCAGTGCTACGGGGGACGCCCAGGAGACCCAGTACTTC.

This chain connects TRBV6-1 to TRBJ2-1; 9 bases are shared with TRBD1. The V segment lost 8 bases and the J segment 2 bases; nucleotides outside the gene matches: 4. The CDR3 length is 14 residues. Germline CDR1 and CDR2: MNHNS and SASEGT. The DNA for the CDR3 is TGTGCCAGCTGGGACAGGGTGGCCTACAATGAGCAGTTCTTC. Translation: CASWDRVAYNEQFF.

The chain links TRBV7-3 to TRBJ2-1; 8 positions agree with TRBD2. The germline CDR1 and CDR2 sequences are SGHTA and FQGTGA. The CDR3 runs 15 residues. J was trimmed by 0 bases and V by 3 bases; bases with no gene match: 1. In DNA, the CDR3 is TGTGCCAGCAGCTTCGCGGGAGGCTCCTACAATGAGCAGTTCTTC. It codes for CASSFAGGSYNEQFF.

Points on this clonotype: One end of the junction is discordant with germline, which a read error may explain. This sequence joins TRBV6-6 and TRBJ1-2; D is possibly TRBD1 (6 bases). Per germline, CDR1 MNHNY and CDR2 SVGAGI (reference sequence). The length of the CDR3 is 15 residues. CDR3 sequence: CASRPILLGDKFYIF. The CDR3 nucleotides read TGTGCCAGCAGACCGATATTGCTCGGGGACAAGTTTTATATCTTC.

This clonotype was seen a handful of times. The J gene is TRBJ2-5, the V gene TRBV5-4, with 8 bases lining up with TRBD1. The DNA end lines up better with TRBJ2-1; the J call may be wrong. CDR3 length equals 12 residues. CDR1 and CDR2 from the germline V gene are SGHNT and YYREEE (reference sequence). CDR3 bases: TGTGCCAGCAGCTGGAACAGGGGGGAGCAGTTCTTC. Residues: CASSWNRGEQFF.